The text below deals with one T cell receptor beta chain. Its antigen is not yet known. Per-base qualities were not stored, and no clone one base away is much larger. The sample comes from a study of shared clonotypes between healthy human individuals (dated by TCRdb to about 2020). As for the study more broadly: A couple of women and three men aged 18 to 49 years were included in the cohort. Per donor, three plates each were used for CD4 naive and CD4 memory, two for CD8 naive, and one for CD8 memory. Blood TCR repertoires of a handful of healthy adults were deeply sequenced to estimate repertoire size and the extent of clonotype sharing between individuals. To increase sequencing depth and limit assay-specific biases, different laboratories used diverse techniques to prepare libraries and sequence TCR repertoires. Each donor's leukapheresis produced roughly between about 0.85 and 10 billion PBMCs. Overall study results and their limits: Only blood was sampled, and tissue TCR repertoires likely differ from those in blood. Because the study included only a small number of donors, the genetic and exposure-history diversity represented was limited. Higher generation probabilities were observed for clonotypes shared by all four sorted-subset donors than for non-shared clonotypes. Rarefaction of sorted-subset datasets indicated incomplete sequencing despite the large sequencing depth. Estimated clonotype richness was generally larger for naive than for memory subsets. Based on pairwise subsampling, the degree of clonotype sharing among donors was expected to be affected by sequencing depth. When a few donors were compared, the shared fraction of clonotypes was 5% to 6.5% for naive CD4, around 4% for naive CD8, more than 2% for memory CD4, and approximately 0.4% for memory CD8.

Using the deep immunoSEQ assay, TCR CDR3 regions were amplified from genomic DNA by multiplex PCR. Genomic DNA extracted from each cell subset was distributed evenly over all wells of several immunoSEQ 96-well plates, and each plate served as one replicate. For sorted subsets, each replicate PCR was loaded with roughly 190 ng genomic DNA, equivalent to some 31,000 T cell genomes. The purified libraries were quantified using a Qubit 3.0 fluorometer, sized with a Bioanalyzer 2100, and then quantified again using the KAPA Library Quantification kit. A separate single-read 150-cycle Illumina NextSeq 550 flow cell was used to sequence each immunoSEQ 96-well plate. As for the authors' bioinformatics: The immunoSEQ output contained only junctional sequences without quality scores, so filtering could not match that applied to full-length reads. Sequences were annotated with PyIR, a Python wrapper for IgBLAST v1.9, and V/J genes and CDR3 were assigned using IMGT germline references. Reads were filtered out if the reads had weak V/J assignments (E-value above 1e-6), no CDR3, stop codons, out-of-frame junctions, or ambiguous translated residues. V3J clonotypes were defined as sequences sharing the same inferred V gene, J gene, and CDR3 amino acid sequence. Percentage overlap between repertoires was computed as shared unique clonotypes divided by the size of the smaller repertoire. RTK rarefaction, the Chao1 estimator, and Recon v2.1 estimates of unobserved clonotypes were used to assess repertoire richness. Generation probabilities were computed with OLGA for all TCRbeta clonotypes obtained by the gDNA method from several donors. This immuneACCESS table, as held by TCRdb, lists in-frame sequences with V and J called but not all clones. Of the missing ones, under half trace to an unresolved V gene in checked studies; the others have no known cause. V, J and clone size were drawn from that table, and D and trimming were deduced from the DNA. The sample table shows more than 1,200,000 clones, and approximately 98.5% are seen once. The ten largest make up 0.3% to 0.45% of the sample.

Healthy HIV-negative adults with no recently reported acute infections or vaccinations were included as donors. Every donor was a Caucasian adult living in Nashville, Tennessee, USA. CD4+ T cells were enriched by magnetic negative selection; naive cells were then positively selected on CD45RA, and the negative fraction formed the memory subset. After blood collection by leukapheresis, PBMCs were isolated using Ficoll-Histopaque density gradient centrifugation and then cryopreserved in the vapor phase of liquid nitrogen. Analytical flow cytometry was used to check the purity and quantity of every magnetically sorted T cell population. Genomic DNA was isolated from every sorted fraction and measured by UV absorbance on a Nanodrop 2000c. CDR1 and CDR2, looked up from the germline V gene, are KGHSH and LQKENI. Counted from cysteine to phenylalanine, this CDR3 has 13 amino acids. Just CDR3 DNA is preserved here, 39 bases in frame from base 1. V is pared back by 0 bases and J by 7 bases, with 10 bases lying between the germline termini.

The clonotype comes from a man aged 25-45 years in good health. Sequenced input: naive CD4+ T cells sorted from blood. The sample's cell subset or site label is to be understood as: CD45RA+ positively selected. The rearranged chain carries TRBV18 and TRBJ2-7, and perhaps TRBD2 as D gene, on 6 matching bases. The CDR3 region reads CASSPPPGVEQYF. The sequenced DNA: TGTGCCAGCTCACCACCCCCGGGGGTTGAGCAGTACTTC.